This T cell receptor (beta chain) was documented in a study of Tregs in tolerant kidney transplant recipients. Produced via immunoSEQ multiplex PCR; TCRdb's table is partial and in-frame only. The sample consists of roughly 69,000 clones, roughly nine tenths of them appearing once. Germline CDR1 is SNHLY and CDR2 is FYNNEI. This CDR3 has 12 amino acids. V lost 6 bases to trimming and J lost 6 bases, with 12 bases between them. The chain links TRBV2 to TRBJ2-7, with D perhaps TRBD2 (6 bases). This specimen consisted of CD4+ T cells from blood, obtained before the transplant. This sequence was found in a human donor who received a combined kidney and bone marrow transplant. CDR3 protein: CASRATRGEQYF. The CDR3 region has the DNA TGTGCCAGCAGAGCGACTAGGGGCGAGCAGTACTTC.